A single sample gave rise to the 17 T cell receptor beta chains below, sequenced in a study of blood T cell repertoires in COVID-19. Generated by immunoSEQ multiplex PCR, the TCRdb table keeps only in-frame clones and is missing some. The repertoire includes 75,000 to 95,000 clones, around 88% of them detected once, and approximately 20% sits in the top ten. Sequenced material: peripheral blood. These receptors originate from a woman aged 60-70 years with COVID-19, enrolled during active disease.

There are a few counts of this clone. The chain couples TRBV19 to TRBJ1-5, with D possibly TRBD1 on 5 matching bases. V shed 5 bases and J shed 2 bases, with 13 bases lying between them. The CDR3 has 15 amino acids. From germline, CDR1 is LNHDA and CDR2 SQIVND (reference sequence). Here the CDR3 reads CASSAGLRGNQPQHF. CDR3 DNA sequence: TGTGCCAGTAGTGCGGGACTTCGAGGCAATCAGCCCCAGCATTTT.

CDR3 DNA sequence: TGTGCCAGCGGAGACTCGAGCTCCTACAATGAGCAGTTCTTC. Translated, it gives CASGDSSSYNEQFF. The genes are TRBV5-8 and TRBJ2-1; D gene uncertain. With 7 bases removed from V and 0 bases from J, the gap between germline ends came to 11 bases. This CDR3 comprises 14 residues. The germline V gene encodes CDR1 SGHTS and CDR2 YDEGEE.

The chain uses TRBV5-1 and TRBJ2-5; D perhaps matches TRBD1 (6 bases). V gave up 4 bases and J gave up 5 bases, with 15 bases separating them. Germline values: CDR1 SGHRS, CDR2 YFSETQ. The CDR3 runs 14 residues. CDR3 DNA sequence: TGCGCCAGCAGCCCGCGGACAGAAGGGGAGACCCAGTACTTC. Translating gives CASSPRTEGETQYF.

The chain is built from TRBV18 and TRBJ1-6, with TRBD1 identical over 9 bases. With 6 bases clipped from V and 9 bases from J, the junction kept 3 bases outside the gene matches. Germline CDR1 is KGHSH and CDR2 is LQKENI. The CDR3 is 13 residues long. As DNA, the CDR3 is TGTGCCAGCTCGCTGGACAGGGGTTCACCCCTCCACTTT. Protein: CASSLDRGSPLHF. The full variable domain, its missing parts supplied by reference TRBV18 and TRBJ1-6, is NAGVMQNPRHLVRRRGQEARLRCSPMKGHSHVYWYRQLPEEGLKFMVYLQKENIIDESGMPKERFSAEFPKEGPSILRIQQVVRGDSAAYFCASSLDRGSPLHFGNGTRLTVT.

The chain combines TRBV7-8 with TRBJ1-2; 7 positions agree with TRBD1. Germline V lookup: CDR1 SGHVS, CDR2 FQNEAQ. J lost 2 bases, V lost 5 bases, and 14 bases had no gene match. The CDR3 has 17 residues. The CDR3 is CASSPQGKGAPNYGYTF. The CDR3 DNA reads TGTGCCAGCAGCCCGCAGGGGAAGGGGGCGCCCAACTATGGCTACACCTTC.

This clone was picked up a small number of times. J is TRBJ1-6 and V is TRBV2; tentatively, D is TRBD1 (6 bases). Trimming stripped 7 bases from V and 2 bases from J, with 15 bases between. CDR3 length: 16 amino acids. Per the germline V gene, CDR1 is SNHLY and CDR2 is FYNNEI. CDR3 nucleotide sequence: TGTGCCAGCAAAGGGCAGACAGGCACCTATAATTCACCCCTCCACTTT. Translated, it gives CASKGQTGTYNSPLHF. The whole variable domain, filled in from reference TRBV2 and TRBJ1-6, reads EPEVTQTPSHQVTQMGQEVILRCVPISNHLYFYWYRQILGQKVEFLVSFYNNEISEKSEIFDDQFSVERPDGSNFTLKIRSTKLEDSAMYFCASKGQTGTYNSPLHFGNGTRLTVT.

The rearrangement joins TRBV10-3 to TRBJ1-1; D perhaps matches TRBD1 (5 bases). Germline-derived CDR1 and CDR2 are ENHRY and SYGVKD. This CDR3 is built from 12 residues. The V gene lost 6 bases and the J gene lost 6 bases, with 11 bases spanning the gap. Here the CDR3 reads CAIRGQGSEAFF. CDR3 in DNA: TGTGCCATCAGGGGTCAGGGCTCTGAAGCTTTCTTT.

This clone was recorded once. The CDR3 region is CASSLVPVNTEAFF. DNA of the CDR3: TGTGCCAGCAGCTTGGTGCCGGTGAACACTGAAGCTTTCTTT. The chain is built from TRBV5-8 and TRBJ1-1; no clear D gene. Trimming stripped 0 bases from V and 0 bases from J, with 6 bases between. CDR1 and CDR2 from the germline V gene are SGHTS and YDEGEE. The CDR3 is 14 residues long.

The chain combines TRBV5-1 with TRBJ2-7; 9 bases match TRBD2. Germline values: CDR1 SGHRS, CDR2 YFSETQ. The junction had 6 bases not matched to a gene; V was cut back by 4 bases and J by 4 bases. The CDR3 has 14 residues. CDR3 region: CASSPSGAFYEQYF. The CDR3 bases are TGCGCCAGCAGCCCTAGCGGGGCCTTTTACGAGCAGTACTTC.

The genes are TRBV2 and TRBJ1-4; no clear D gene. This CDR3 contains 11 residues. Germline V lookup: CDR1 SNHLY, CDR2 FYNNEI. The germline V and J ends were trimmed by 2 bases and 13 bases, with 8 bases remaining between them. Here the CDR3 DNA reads TGTGCCAGCAGTGAATTCCGTGTACTGTTTTTT. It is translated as CASSEFRVLFF. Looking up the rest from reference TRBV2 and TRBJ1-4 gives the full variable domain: EPEVTQTPSHQVTQMGQEVILRCVPISNHLYFYWYRQILGQKVEFLVSFYNNEISEKSEIFDDQFSVERPDGSNFTLKIRSTKLEDSAMYFCASSEFRVLFFGSGTQLSVL.

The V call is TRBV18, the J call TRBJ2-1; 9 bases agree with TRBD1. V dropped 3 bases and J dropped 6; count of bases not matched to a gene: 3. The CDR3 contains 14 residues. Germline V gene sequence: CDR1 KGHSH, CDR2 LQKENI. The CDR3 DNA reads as TGTGCCAGCTCACCCGGGACAGGGAGCAATGAGCAGTTCTTC. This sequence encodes CASSPGTGSNEQFF.

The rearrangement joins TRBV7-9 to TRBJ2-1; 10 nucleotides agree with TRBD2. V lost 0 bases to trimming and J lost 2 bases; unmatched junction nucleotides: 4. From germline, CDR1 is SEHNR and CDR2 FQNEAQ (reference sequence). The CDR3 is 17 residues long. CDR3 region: CASSLARTSGTYNEQFF. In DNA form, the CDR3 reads TGTGCCAGCAGCTTAGCTCGGACTAGCGGAACCTACAATGAGCAGTTCTTC.

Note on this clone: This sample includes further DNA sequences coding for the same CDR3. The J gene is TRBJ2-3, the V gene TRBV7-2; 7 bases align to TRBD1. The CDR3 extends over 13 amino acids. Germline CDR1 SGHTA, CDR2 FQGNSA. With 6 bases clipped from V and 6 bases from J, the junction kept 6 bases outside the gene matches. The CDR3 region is CASSSRQGDTQYF. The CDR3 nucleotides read TGTGCCAGCAGTTCTCGACAGGGTGATACGCAGTATTTT.

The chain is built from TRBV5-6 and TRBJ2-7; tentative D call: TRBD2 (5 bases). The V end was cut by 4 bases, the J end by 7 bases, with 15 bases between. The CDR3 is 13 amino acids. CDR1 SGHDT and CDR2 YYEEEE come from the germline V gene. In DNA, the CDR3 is TGTGCCAGCAGCCGGGCCCTCCCGGGAGAGCAGTACTTC. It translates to CASSRALPGEQYF.

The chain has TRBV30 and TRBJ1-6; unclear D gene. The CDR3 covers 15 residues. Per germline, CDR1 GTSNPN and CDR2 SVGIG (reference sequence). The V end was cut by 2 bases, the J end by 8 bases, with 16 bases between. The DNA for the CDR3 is TGTGCCTGGAGTCGGGTAGAGGTATATGATTCACCCCTCCACTTT. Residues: CAWSRVEVYDSPLHF. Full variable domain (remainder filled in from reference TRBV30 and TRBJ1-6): SQTIHQWPATLVQPVGSPLSLECTVEGTSNPNLYWYRQAAGRGLQLLFYSVGIGQISSEVPQNLSASRPQDRQFILSSKKLLLSDSGFYLCAWSRVEVYDSPLHFGNGTRLTVT.

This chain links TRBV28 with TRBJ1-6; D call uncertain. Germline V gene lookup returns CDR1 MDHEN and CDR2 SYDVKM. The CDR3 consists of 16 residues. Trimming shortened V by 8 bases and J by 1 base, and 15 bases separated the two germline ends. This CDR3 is CASRPNLESYNSPLHF. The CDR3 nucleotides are TGTGCCAGCCGACCAAACCTAGAGTCCTATAATTCACCCCTCCACTTT. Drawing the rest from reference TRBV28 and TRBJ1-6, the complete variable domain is DVKVTQSSRYLVKRTGEKVFLECVQDMDHENMFWYRQDPGLGLRLIYFSYDVKMKEKGDIPEGYSVSREKKERFSLILESASTNQTSMYLCASRPNLESYNSPLHFGNGTRLTVT.

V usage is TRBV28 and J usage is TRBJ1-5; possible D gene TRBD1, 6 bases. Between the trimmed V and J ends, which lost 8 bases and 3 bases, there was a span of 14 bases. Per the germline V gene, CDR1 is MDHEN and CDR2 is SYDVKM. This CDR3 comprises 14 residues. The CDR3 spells CASLTGSFNQPQHF. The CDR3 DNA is TGTGCCAGCCTTACAGGGAGCTTCAATCAGCCCCAGCATTTT.